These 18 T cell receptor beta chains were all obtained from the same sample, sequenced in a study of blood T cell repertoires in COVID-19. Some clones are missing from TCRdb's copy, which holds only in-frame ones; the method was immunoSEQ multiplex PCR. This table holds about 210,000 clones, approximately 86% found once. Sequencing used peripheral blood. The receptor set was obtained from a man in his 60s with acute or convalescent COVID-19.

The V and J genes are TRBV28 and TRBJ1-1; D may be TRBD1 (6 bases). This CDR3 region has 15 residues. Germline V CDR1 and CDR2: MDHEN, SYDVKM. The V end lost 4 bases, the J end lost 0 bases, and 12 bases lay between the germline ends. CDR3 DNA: TGTGCCAGCAGTTCCCCGGGACACCTGAACACTGAAGCTTTCTTT. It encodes CASSSPGHLNTEAFF.

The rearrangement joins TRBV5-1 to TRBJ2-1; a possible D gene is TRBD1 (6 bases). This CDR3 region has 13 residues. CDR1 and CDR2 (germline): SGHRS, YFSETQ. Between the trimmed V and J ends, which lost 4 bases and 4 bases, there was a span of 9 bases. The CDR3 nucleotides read TGCGCCAGCAGCACACAGGGTTACAATGAGCAGTTCTTC. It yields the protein CASSTQGYNEQFF.

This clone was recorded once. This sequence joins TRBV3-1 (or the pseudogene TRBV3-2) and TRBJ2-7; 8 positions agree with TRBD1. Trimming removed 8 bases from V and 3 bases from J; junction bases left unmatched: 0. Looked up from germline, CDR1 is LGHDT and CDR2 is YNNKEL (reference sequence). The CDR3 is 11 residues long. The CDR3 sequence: CASDRGYEQYF. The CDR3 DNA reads TGTGCCAGCGACAGGGGCTACGAGCAGTACTTC.

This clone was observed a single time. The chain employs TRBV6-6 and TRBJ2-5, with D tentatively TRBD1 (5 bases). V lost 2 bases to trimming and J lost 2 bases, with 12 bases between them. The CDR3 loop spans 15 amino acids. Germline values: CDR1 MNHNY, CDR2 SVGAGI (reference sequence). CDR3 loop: CASSYMWGQQETQYF. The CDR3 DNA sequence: TGTGCCAGCAGTTACATGTGGGGCCAACAAGAGACCCAGTACTTC.

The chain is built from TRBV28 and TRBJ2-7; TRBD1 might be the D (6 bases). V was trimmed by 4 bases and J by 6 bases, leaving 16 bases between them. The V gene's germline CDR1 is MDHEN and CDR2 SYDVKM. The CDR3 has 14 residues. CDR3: CASSSGTTGREQYF. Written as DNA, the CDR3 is TGTGCCAGCAGTTCAGGTACCACAGGGCGCGAGCAGTACTTC. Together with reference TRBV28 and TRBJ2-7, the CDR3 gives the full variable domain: DVKVTQSSRYLVKRTGEKVFLECVQDMDHENMFWYRQDPGLGLRLIYFSYDVKMKEKGDIPEGYSVSREKKERFSLILESASTNQTSMYLCASSSGTTGREQYFGPGTRLTVT.

The CDR3 region is CASSLPGQVHDEQYF. CDR3 DNA: TGTGCCAGCAGCTTGCCCGGACAGGTACACGACGAGCAGTACTTC. The V and J genes are TRBV5-8 and TRBJ2-7; 7 bases align to TRBD1. The CDR3 is 15 residues long. V lost 1 base and J lost 5; bases outside the gene matches: 9. Looked up from germline, CDR1 is SGHTS and CDR2 is YDEGEE.

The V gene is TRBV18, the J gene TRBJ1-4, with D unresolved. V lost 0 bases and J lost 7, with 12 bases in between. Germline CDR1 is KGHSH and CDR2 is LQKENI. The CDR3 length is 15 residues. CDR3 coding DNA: TGTGCCAGCTCACCACCAAGGGCGGGGAGTGAAAAACTGTTTTTT. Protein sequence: CASSPPRAGSEKLFF.

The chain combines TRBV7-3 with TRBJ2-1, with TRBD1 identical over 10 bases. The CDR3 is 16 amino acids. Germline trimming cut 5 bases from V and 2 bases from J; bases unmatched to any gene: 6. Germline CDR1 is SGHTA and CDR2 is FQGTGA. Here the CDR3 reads CASSPGDRGTYNEQFF. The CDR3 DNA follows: TGTGCCAGCAGCCCGGGGGACAGGGGCACCTACAATGAGCAGTTCTTC.

Here the CDR3 DNA reads TGTGCCAGCAGCCTTAGTAGTGGCTCCTACAATGAGCAGTTCTTC. This sequence encodes CASSLSSGSYNEQFF. The chain has TRBV11-3 and TRBJ2-1, with D hard to call. V gave up 5 bases and J gave up 0 bases, with 11 bases separating them. Germline CDR1 and CDR2: SGHNT and YENEEA. The CDR3 extends over 15 amino acids.

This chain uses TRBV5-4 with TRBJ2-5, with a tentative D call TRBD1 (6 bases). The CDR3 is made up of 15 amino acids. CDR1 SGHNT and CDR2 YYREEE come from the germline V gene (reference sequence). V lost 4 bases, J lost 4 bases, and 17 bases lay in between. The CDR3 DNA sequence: TGTGCCAGCAGCCCCCGCCAGGGGCCCCCAGAGACCCAGTACTTC. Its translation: CASSPRQGPPETQYF.

The CDR3 spells CASSQGTGGGYTF. CDR3 nucleotides: TGTGCCAGCTCACAAGGGACAGGGGGTGGCTACACCTTC. The gene calls are TRBV18 and TRBJ1-2; 11 bases line up with TRBD1. Per germline, CDR1 KGHSH and CDR2 LQKENI. The CDR3 totals 13 residues. The J segment lost 7 bases and the V segment lost 4 bases, leaving 2 bases of the junction unmatched.

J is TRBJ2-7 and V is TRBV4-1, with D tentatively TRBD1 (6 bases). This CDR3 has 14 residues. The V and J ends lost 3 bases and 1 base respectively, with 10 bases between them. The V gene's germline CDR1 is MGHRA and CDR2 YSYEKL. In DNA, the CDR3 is TGCGCCAGCAGCCACGCAGGGGAGTCCTACGAGCAGTACTTC. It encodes CASSHAGESYEQYF.

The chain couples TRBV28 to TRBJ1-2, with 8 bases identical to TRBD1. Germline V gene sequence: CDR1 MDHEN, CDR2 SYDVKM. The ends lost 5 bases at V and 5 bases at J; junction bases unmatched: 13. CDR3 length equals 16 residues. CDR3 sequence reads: CASSQAPPGGGYGYTF. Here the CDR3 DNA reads TGTGCCAGCAGTCAAGCCCCCCCAGGGGGCGGATATGGCTACACCTTC.

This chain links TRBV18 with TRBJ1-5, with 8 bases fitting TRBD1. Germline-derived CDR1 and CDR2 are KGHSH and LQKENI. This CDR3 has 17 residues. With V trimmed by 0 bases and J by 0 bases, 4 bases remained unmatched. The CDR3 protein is CASSPPGTGASNQPQHF. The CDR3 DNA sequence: TGTGCCAGCTCACCACCGGGGACAGGAGCTAGCAATCAGCCCCAGCATTTT.

This CDR3 is CASSLPSGETQYF. The CDR3 nucleotides read TGTGCCAGCAGCTTGCCTAGCGGAGAGACCCAGTACTTC. V is TRBV5-6 and J is TRBJ2-5; 7 bases are shared with TRBD2. V dropped 1 base and J dropped 4; count of bases not matched to a gene: 1. The CDR3 spans 13 residues. The germline gives CDR1 SGHDT, CDR2 YYEEEE.

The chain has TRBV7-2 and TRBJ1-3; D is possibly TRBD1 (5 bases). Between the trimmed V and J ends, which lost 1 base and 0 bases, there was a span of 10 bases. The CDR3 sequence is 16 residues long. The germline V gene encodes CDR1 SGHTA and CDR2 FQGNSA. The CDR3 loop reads CASSLVRANSGNTIYF. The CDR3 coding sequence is TGTGCCAGCAGCTTAGTCAGGGCAAACTCTGGAAACACCATATATTTT.

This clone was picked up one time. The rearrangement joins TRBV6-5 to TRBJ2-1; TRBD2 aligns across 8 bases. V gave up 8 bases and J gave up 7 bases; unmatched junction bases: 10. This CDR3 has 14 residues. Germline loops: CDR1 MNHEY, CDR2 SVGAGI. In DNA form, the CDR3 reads TGTGCCAGCTTAAAACGTGGCGGGGGGAATGAGCAGTTCTTC. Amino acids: CASLKRGGGNEQFF.

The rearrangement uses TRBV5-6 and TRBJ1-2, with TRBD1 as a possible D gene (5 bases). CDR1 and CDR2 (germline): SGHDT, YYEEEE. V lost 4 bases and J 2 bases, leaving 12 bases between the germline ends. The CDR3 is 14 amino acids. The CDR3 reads CASSPGSVNYGYTF. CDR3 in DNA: TGTGCCAGCAGCCCAGGGTCGGTGAACTATGGCTACACCTTC.